This is a list of T cell receptor beta chains from one sample in a study of radiation and T cells in renal cell carcinoma. Some clones are missing from TCRdb's copy, which holds only in-frame ones; the method was immunoSEQ multiplex PCR. Of more than 120,000 clones listed, 75% to 90% are singletons. The sequencing here drew on blood, taken from a patient whose treatment included radiotherapy and nephrectomy. The receptors stem from a woman in her forties or fifties with renal cell carcinoma. Each CDR3 is given with its conserved first and last residue. Each record gives: D gene, V gene, clone size, J gene, CDR3 length, CDR3 DNA, CDR3 protein. A D gene is named only where the DNA matches it firmly. Some rows mark clone size as missing; the rest say once, few, many or name a class of expanded clone.

>.|TRBV7-8|.|TRBJ2-1|14
TGTGCCAGCAGCTTAGTTTCAGGGGCTGATGAGCAGTTCTTC
CASSLVSGADEQFF
>.|TRBV19|.|TRBJ1-5|15
TGTGCCAGTACTAATACCGGGGGCTCCAATCAGCCCCAGCATTTT
CASTNTGGSNQPQHF
>.|TRBV27|.|TRBJ2-1|17
TGTGCCAGCAGTTTAATGACCGTCAGCGCCCGTTACAATGAGCAGTTCTTC
CASSLMTVSARYNEQFF
>.|TRBV11-2|few|TRBJ1-4|15
TGTGCCAGCAGCTTAGTCCGGGGGCTGGGTGAAAAACTGTTTTTT
CASSLVRGLGEKLFF
>TRBD1|TRBV7-2|once|TRBJ1-1|16
TGTGCCAGCAGCTTAGCAGGGGGCGCTGGGGACACTGAAGCTTTCTTT
CASSLAGGAGDTEAFF
>.|TRBV7-2|few|TRBJ1-1|13
TGTGCCAGCAGCTCCCTATTGAACACTGAAGCTTTCTTT
CASSSLLNTEAFF
>.|TRBV5-1|.|TRBJ1-4|15
TGCGCCAGCAGCTTGTGGGGGAACAACAATGAAAAACTGTTTTTT
CASSLWGNNNEKLFF
>.|TRBV7-9|.|TRBJ2-7|14
TGTGCCAGCAGAACCAGCGGGACAAACTACGAGCAGTACTTC
CASRTSGTNYEQYF
>TRBD1|TRBV10-3|.|TRBJ2-1|15
TGTGCCATCAGTGGTGGGCAGGGGGCCTACAATGAGCAGTTCTTC
CAISGGQGAYNEQFF
>TRBD1|TRBV7-8|.|TRBJ1-1|14
TGTGCCAGCAGCTTGGGACAGGCTAACACTGAAGCTTTCTTT
CASSLGQANTEAFF
>TRBD1|TRBV11-3|.|TRBJ2-6|17
TGTGCCAGCAGCTACGGACAGGGGGCCGCTGGGGCCAACGTCCTGACTTTC
CASSYGQGAAGANVLTF
>.|TRBV20-1|few|TRBJ1-1|11
TGCAGTGCTCCCTGGAACACTGAAGCTTTCTTT
CSAPWNTEAFF
>TRBD1|TRBV5-1|.|TRBJ1-1|14
TGCGCCAGCAACCCGGGACAGGGGAACACTGAAGCTTTCTTT
CASNPGQGNTEAFF
>TRBD2|TRBV5-1|.|TRBJ2-7|14
TGCGCCAGCAGCATGACCGGGACTAGCTACGAGCAGTACTTC
CASSMTGTSYEQYF
>TRBD1|TRBV5-1|.|TRBJ2-7|14
TGCGCCAGCAGCTTGGGGGAACAGGGGTTGGAGCAGTACTTC
CASSLGEQGLEQYF
>.|TRBV28|once|TRBJ1-1|13
TGTGCCAGCAGTTTACCAAAGAACACTGAAGCTTTCTTT
CASSLPKNTEAFF
>.|TRBV6-5|.|TRBJ2-2|14
TGTGCCAGCAGTTACTCGAGGGGATCCGGGGAGCTGTTTTTT
CASSYSRGSGELFF
>.|TRBV19|.|TRBJ1-1|16
TGTGCCAGTAGTGTACATACAGACAAGAAGAACACTGAAGCTTTCTTT
CASSVHTDKKNTEAFF
>.|TRBV7-2|.|TRBJ1-1|13
TGTGCCAGCAGCCTGGGACCTTCTAGTGACGCTTTCTTT
CASSLGPSSDAFF
>.|TRBV7-8|.|TRBJ2-7|15
TGTGCCAGCAGCCCCCTTTTACAGAATTCCTACGAGCAGTACTTC
CASSPLLQNSYEQYF
>.|TRBV6-1|.|TRBJ2-7|14
TGTGCCAGCAGTGAAGCGTGGCAGCCCTACGAGCAGTACTTC
CASSEAWQPYEQYF
>.|TRBV9|.|TRBJ1-2|15
TGTGCCAGCAGCGCTGGGCCCGGAGCTAACTATGGCTACACCTTC
CASSAGPGANYGYTF
>.|TRBV7-2|.|TRBJ2-1|15
TGTGCCAGCAGCTTAGGTGGAGGGGCGGGTAATGAGCAGTTCTTC
CASSLGGGAGNEQFF
>.|TRBV19|.|TRBJ2-5|14
TGTGCCAGTACCCTAGACAGAATCCAAGAGACCCAGTACTTC
CASTLDRIQETQYF
>TRBD1|TRBV5-1|.|TRBJ1-1|15
TGCGCCAGCAGCTTACTCCGGGACAGGGGAACTGAAGCTTTCTTT
CASSLLRDRGTEAFF
>.|TRBV25-1|.|TRBJ1-2|14
TGTGCCAGCAAACCGACAGGTACTAACTATGGCTACACCTTC
CASKPTGTNYGYTF
>TRBD2|TRBV27|.|TRBJ2-7|14
TGTGCCAGCAGTTTAAGCGGGAGTAAATACGAGCAGTACTTC
CASSLSGSKYEQYF
>.|TRBV27|.|TRBJ2-2|18
TGTGCCAGCAGTTTATCGTGGACAGAGACAGAGAGCACCGGGGAGCTGTTTTTT
CASSLSWTETESTGELFF
>.|TRBV5-1|.|TRBJ1-3|15
TGCGCCAGCAGCTTGGCGATAGGGTCCGGAAACACCATATATTTT
CASSLAIGSGNTIYF
>TRBD1|TRBV5-1|.|TRBJ1-1|12
TGCGCCAGCAGTCTAGGACAGGATGAAGCTTTCTTT
CASSLGQDEAFF
>.|TRBV30|.|TRBJ2-7|14
TGTGCCTGGAGTGTAAGGCAGGGAACCTACGAGCAGTACTTC
CAWSVRQGTYEQYF
>TRBD1|TRBV7-6|.|TRBJ1-3|16
TGTGCCAGCAGCTTGACAGGGGAAAGGTCTGGAAACACCATATATTTT
CASSLTGERSGNTIYF
>TRBD1|TRBV5-1|.|TRBJ1-2|13
TGCGCCAGCAGCTTGGGACAGGGAAATGGCTACACCTTC
CASSLGQGNGYTF
>.|TRBV9|.|TRBJ2-3|16
TGTGCCAGCAGCGTAGGTCCAGGAAAGACCACAGATACGCAGTATTTT
CASSVGPGKTTDTQYF
>TRBD2|TRBV6-5|.|TRBJ2-7|16
TGTGCCAGCAGTTCTCGAGGGGAGGGAGCGGCCTACGAGCAGTACTTC
CASSSRGEGAAYEQYF
>.|TRBV5-6|few|TRBJ1-4|14
TGTGCCAGCAGCTTGAGGGGTAAATATGAAAAACTGTTTTTT
CASSLRGKYEKLFF
>.|TRBV19|.|TRBJ2-7|12
TGTGCCAGTAGTATGGGGGCTGGCGAGCAGTACTTC
CASSMGAGEQYF
>.|TRBV7-2|.|TRBJ1-5|13
TGTGCCAGCAGCTTAGACCTGAATCAGCCCCAGCATTTT
CASSLDLNQPQHF
>TRBD2|TRBV6-5|.|TRBJ2-7|15
TGTGCCAGCAGTTATGGACTAGCGGGGGACAACGAGCAGTACTTC
CASSYGLAGDNEQYF
>TRBD1|TRBV27|.|TRBJ2-5|14
TGTGCCAGCAGTCCGCGGACAGGAAGGGAGACCCAGTACTTC
CASSPRTGRETQYF
>.|TRBV20-1|.|TRBJ1-2|11
TGCAGTGCTAGATTAGGGGACGGCTACACCTTC
CSARLGDGYTF
>.|TRBV7-2|.|TRBJ2-1|14
TGTGCCAGCAGCCCCCAGGGGACGTACAATGAGCAGTTCTTC
CASSPQGTYNEQFF
>.|TRBV28|.|TRBJ1-6|12
TGTGCCAGCAGTTTATTTAGTTCACCCCTCCACTTT
CASSLFSSPLHF
>TRBD1|TRBV19|.|TRBJ1-2|14
TGTGCCAGTAGACCGGACAGGGAATCCTATGGCTACACCTTC
CASRPDRESYGYTF
>TRBD1|TRBV18|.|TRBJ2-1|17
TGTGCCAGCTCACCCCCCAACAGGGGAGAAACCTACAATGAGCAGTTCTTC
CASSPPNRGETYNEQFF
>.|TRBV29-1|.|TRBJ1-1|12
TGCAGCGCCCCCCCCACCTCTGGGGGAGCTTTCTTT
CSAPPTSGGAFF
>.|TRBV10-1|once|TRBJ2-3|16
TGCGCCAGCAGTTCCGCGGGTGGAAAGGATTTAGATACGCAGTATTTT
CASSSAGGKDLDTQYF
>.|TRBV7-8|.|TRBJ1-6|13
TGTGCCAGCAGCGTCGCCGGGAATTCACCCCTCCACTTT
CASSVAGNSPLHF
>.|TRBV6-5|.|TRBJ2-6|15
TGTGCCAGCAGTTACTCGACGAGCGGGGCCAACGTCCTGACTTTC
CASSYSTSGANVLTF
>TRBD1|TRBV13|.|TRBJ1-2|15
TGTGCCAGCAGCTTGGGACAGCCAACCGGCTATGGCTACACCTTC
CASSLGQPTGYGYTF